The 32 T cell receptor beta chains in this list originate from one sample, sequenced in a study of T cells after yellow fever vaccination. From the 5' RACE reads, TCRdb called clonotypes with MiXCR, one entry per CDR3 protein. The table records about 330,000 distinct CDR3 sequences, over 4% of them present only once. The input for sequencing was PBMCs, taken 5 days after the yellow fever booster vaccination. All receptors derive from a man younger than 35 who received the YFV17D yellow fever vaccine.

This clonotype was counted only a few times. V usage is TRBV20-1 and J usage is TRBJ1-3; TRBD1 might be the D (6 bases). The CDR3 loop spans 13 amino acids. The germline CDR1 and CDR2 sequences are DFQATT and SNEGSKA (reference sequence). Trimming took off 5 bases at V and 4 bases at J, with 12 bases between the two ends. Written as DNA, the CDR3 is TGCAGTGCTTTAAATCAGGGGGGAAACACCATATATTTT. Translation: CSALNQGGNTIYF.

This clonotype was picked up many times. The rearrangement joins TRBV6-2 or TRBV6-3 to TRBJ2-1; 10 bases are shared with TRBD2. Germline CDR1 MNHEY, CDR2 SVGEGT. The V segment lost 2 bases and the J segment 4 bases; nucleotides outside the gene matches: 5. The length of the CDR3 is 16 residues. Here the CDR3 DNA reads TGTGCCAGCAGTTACACGGTAGCGGGGGGATACAATGAGCAGTTCTTC. This encodes CASSYTVAGGYNEQFF.

This clonotype was found a few times. The chain is built from TRBV10-3 and TRBJ1-2; perhaps TRBD1 as D (5 bases). V dropped 3 bases and J dropped 8 bases, with 19 bases sitting between them. Germline lookup yields CDR1 ENHRY and CDR2 SYGVKD. The length of the CDR3 is 15 residues. For the CDR3, the DNA is TGTGCCATCAGTGACTCCTGGACGGATTACAGGGGCTACACCTTC. Amino acids: CAISDSWTDYRGYTF.

This clonotype appeared a few times. The chain employs TRBV20-1 and TRBJ1-1; D remains ambiguous. The CDR3 extends over 13 amino acids. Germline V CDR1 and CDR2: DFQATT, SNEGSKA (reference sequence). The V gene lost 1 base and the J gene lost 2 bases, with 8 bases spanning the gap. This chain's CDR3 is CSARGIRNTEAFF. CDR3 bases: TGCAGTGCTAGAGGGATAAGAAACACTGAAGCTTTCTTT.

This clonotype was seen a few times. The chain joins TRBV4-3 to TRBJ1-3; D is undetermined. V was trimmed by 0 bases and J by 0 bases, leaving 9 bases between them. The CDR3 totals 16 residues. The germline CDR1 and CDR2 sequences are LGHNA and YSLEER. In DNA form, the CDR3 reads TGCGCCAGCAGCCAAGACGGACCGAGCTCTGGAAACACCATATATTTT. It is translated as CASSQDGPSSGNTIYF.

This clonotype came up a few times. The chain is built from TRBV11-2 and TRBJ2-7; D tentatively fits TRBD1 or TRBD2 (5 bases each). This CDR3 contains 16 residues. The germline V gene has CDR1 SGHAT and CDR2 FQNNGV. Trimming shortened V by 0 bases and J by 6 bases, and 18 bases separated the two germline ends. The CDR3 sequence is CASSLDQLKGRAEQYV. Here the CDR3 DNA reads TGTGCCAGCAGCTTAGATCAACTCAAGGGACGAGCCGAGCAGTACGTC.

This clonotype came up a few times. V gene TRBV2 combines with J gene TRBJ1-1; D is undetermined. CDR3 length equals 15 residues. The germline gives CDR1 SNHLY, CDR2 FYNNEI. Trimming pared 4 bases from V and 5 bases from J, leaving 17 bases between. The CDR3 sequence: CASSVEDLPRTEAFF. The CDR3 DNA sequence: TGTGCCAGCAGTGTGGAGGACCTTCCGAGGACTGAAGCTTTCTTT.

This clonotype was counted a few times. The V and J genes are TRBV20-1 and TRBJ1-4; D is perhaps TRBD1 (5 bases). Germline values: CDR1 DFQATT, CDR2 SNEGSKA (reference sequence). Trimming cost V 5 bases and J 6 bases, with 19 bases left between them. The CDR3 sequence is 15 residues long. This chain's CDR3 is CSADNGGDGYEKLFF. The CDR3 bases are TGCAGTGCTGACAATGGCGGGGACGGTTATGAAAAACTGTTTTTT.

The chain uses TRBV7-2 and TRBJ2-5; D may be TRBD1 (6 bases). The CDR3 loop spans 15 amino acids. Germline V gene data show CDR1 as SGHTA and CDR2 as FQGNSA. V gave up 4 bases and J gave up 11 bases, with 23 bases separating them. The CDR3 DNA is TGTGCCAGCAGCTGGGGCGCTAGCCCGGCAGGGGTGCAGTACTTC. As protein: CASSWGASPAGVQYF. Full variable domain (rest looked up from reference TRBV7-2 and TRBJ2-5): GAGVSQSPSNKVTEKGKDVELRCDPISGHTALYWYRQSLGQGLEFLIYFQGNSAPDKSGLPSDRFSAERTGGSVSTLTIQRTQQEDSAVYLCASSWGASPAGVQYFGPGTRLLVL.

The chain carries TRBV6-5 and TRBJ1-2, with D possibly TRBD1 on 6 matching bases. In germline, CDR1 is MNHEY, CDR2 SVGAGI. The CDR3 runs 14 residues. V was pared by 2 bases and J by 7 bases, with 14 bases between. CDR3 coding DNA: TGTGCCAGCAGTTACGGGCAGGGGATTAGTGGCTACACCTTC. The encoded protein is CASSYGQGISGYTF.

This clonotype was detected many times. This rearrangement joins TRBV18 to TRBJ2-4; D is possibly TRBD2 (5 bases). The CDR3 contains 13 residues. Germline CDR1 is KGHSH and CDR2 is LQKENI. V was cut by 8 bases and J by 6 bases, with 14 bases left in between. CDR3 nucleotides: TGTGCCAGCACCGGAGCCAGCGGAAACATTCAGTACTTC. This codes for CASTGASGNIQYF.

V is TRBV9 and J is TRBJ2-2; possibly TRBD1 or TRBD2 for D (6 bases each). This CDR3 region has 14 residues. Germline V lookup: CDR1 SGDLS, CDR2 YYNGEE. V shed 5 bases and J shed 7 bases, with 15 bases lying between them. The CDR3 sequence: CASRGGGDIGELFF. The CDR3 region has the DNA TGTGCCAGCAGGGGTGGAGGGGACATCGGGGAGCTGTTTTTT.

V and J are TRBV6-5 and TRBJ2-2; 8 nucleotides agree with TRBD2. The CDR3 spans 16 residues. Germline CDR1 is MNHEY and CDR2 is SVGAGI. The V gene end was trimmed by 5 bases and the J gene end by 5 bases; junction bases not matched to a gene: 10. The chain's CDR3 is CASSPSGGRRTGELFF. In nucleotides, the CDR3 is TGTGCCAGCAGTCCCTCGGGGGGGCGAAGGACCGGGGAGCTGTTTTTT.

V and J are TRBV7-2 and TRBJ2-7; tentatively, D is TRBD1 (5 bases). V lost 3 bases, J lost 3 bases, and 9 bases lay in between. The germline CDR1 and CDR2 sequences are SGHTA and FQGNSA. This CDR3 has 13 amino acids. The CDR3: CASSFAGLYEQYF. CDR3 DNA: TGTGCCAGCAGCTTTGCAGGGCTCTACGAGCAGTACTTC.

The genes are TRBV24-1 and TRBJ2-2; TRBD2 is a possible D gene (6 bases). The CDR3 contains 13 residues. Deletions cut 5 bases from V and 5 bases from J, with 8 bases between. Germline lookup yields CDR1 KGHDR and CDR2 SFDVKD. The CDR3 DNA reads as TGTGCCACCAGTGCGGGGGTTACCGGGGAGCTGTTTTTT. Its protein product is CATSAGVTGELFF.

This clonotype was counted at least ten times. This chain joins TRBV7-2 and TRBJ2-3; D remains ambiguous. The V gene's germline CDR1 is SGHTA and CDR2 FQGNSA. V dropped 0 bases and J dropped 6 bases, with 10 bases sitting between them. The CDR3 is 14 residues long. The CDR3 sequence is CASSLATPKDTQYF. The CDR3 nucleotides read TGTGCCAGCAGCTTAGCCACACCTAAGGATACGCAGTATTTT.

A few counts support this clonotype. The V gene is TRBV10-3, the J gene TRBJ2-5; 7 bases are a match to TRBD1. The CDR3 length is 15 residues. The germline CDR1 and CDR2 sequences are ENHRY and SYGVKD. Losses at the gene ends were 5 bases for V and 5 bases for J; bases not matched to a gene: 11. This CDR3 reads CAISTSTGEKETQYF. Here the CDR3 DNA reads TGTGCCATCAGTACCTCTACAGGGGAGAAGGAGACCCAGTACTTC.

The V gene is TRBV2, the J gene TRBJ2-5, with a weak D call TRBD2 (5 bases). This CDR3 has 13 amino acids. Germline assignment: CDR1 SNHLY and CDR2 FYNNEI. V was cut by 3 bases and J by 2 bases, with 7 bases left in between. Written as DNA, the CDR3 is TGTGCCAGCAGTGATTTAGCGCAAGAGACCCAGTACTTC. Its protein is CASSDLAQETQYF.

This clonotype has ten or more counts. The chain combines TRBV20-1 with TRBJ2-7, with TRBD1 matching 8 bases. The trim removed 6 bases at V and 2 bases at J, leaving 6 bases unmatched. The CDR3 is 13 amino acids. Germline CDR1 DFQATT, CDR2 SNEGSKA (reference sequence). For the CDR3, the DNA is TGCAGTGCCGTGGACAGGGCCACCTACGAGCAGTACGTC. Translated, it gives CSAVDRATYEQYV.

This chain joins TRBV18 and TRBJ2-4; D remains ambiguous. Deletions cut 2 bases from V and 4 bases from J, with 15 bases between. Germline lookup yields CDR1 KGHSH and CDR2 LQKENI. The CDR3 length is 16 residues. The CDR3 nucleotides are TGTGCCAGCTCACCAGAGTGGCTGGAGTTAAAAAACATTCAGTACTTC. It specifies CASSPEWLELKNIQYF.

The rearrangement uses TRBV10-1 and TRBJ2-7, with 9 positions matching TRBD1. V dropped 10 bases and J dropped 5; count of bases not matched to a gene: 18. Germline V lookup: CDR1 WNHNN, CDR2 SYGVQD (reference sequence). CDR3 size: 16 residues. CDR3 DNA: TGCGCCACAGCGGGCGCCCCAGGGACAGGGCTCAACGAGCAGTACTTC. Encoded protein: CATAGAPGTGLNEQYF.

V gene TRBV6-5 combines with J gene TRBJ1-1; unclear D gene. In germline, CDR1 is MNHEY, CDR2 SVGAGI. Deletions cut 5 bases from V and 7 bases from J, with 23 bases between. CDR3 size: 16 residues. DNA for the CDR3: TGTGCCAGCAGTGAGGCCGTAGGGTTCCCCGACGTTGAAGCTTTCTTT. Its translation is CASSEAVGFPDVEAFF.

This clonotype came up many times. V is TRBV5-1 and J is TRBJ2-4, with 8 bases aligning to TRBD2. The CDR3 is made up of 16 amino acids. CDR1 and CDR2 from the germline V gene are SGHRS and YFSETQ. Trimming removed 4 bases from V and 4 bases from J; junction bases left unmatched: 10. CDR3: CASSDERGHSKNIQYF. The CDR3 region has the DNA TGCGCCAGCAGCGACGAGCGGGGGCATTCGAAAAACATTCAGTACTTC.

The genes are TRBV28 and TRBJ2-2; TRBD2 matches 8 bases. CDR1 is MDHEN, CDR2 SYDVKM, per germline. The CDR3 has 15 residues. J lost 0 bases, V lost 7 bases, and 4 bases had no gene match. CDR3 amino acids: CASTLGGANTGELFF. The CDR3 DNA follows: TGTGCCAGCACCCTCGGGGGGGCGAACACCGGGGAGCTGTTTTTT.

The chain couples TRBV6-2 or TRBV6-3 to TRBJ2-1; perhaps TRBD1 as D (6 bases). CDR1 and CDR2 from the germline V gene are MNHEY and SVGEGT. The CDR3 has 17 amino acids. With 6 bases removed from V and 8 bases from J, the gap between germline ends came to 26 bases. The CDR3 spells CASRQAYRGPTGHEQFF. The CDR3 DNA follows: TGTGCCAGCAGGCAAGCCTACCGGGGCCCGACAGGCCATGAGCAGTTCTTC.

The rearrangement joins TRBV5-1 to TRBJ2-1, with TRBD1 as a possible D gene (5 bases). CDR1 and CDR2 from the germline V gene are SGHRS and YFSETQ. The V gene lost 0 bases and the J gene lost 0 bases, with 10 bases spanning the gap. The length of the CDR3 is 16 residues. The CDR3 loop reads CASSLVSDSSYNEQFF. The CDR3 DNA reads as TGCGCCAGCAGCTTGGTTTCAGACAGCTCCTACAATGAGCAGTTCTTC.

This clonotype appeared many times. The J gene is TRBJ2-5, the V gene TRBV10-3; the D gene is possibly TRBD1 (5 bases). CDR3 length equals 15 residues. CDR1 and CDR2 from the germline V gene are ENHRY and SYGVKD. Trimming took off 4 bases at V and 3 bases at J, with 15 bases between the two ends. CDR3 residues: CAISGGLFGEETQYF. For the CDR3, the DNA is TGTGCCATCAGTGGGGGCCTGTTTGGGGAAGAGACCCAGTACTTC.

This clonotype has just a few counts. The chain has TRBV11-2 and TRBJ1-1; D is uncertain. In germline, CDR1 is SGHAT, CDR2 FQNNGV. The CDR3 contains 13 residues. Trimming removed 5 bases at V and 4 bases at J, with 11 bases between. CDR3 sequence reads: CASSPQRSTEAFF. CDR3 nucleotide sequence: TGTGCCAGCAGCCCGCAGCGGAGCACTGAAGCTTTCTTT.

There are many counts of this clonotype. This chain joins TRBV16 and TRBJ1-5; D unresolved. Deletions cut 1 base from V and 2 bases from J, with 9 bases between. CDR3 length equals 15 residues. CDR1 and CDR2 from the germline V gene are KGHSY and FQNENV. The DNA of the CDR3 is TGTGCCAGCAGCCAATTTTTTGGAGGCAATCAGCCCCAGCATTTT. Protein: CASSQFFGGNQPQHF.

This sequence joins TRBV5-1 and TRBJ2-3, with D possibly matching TRBD2 (6 bases). This CDR3 has 16 residues. V shed 0 bases and J shed 0 bases, with 11 bases lying between them. Germline V gene sequence: CDR1 SGHRS, CDR2 YFSETQ. CDR3 loop: CASSLVTGGSTDTQYF. Written as DNA, the CDR3 is TGCGCCAGCAGCTTGGTAACCGGGGGAAGCACAGATACGCAGTATTTT.

This clonotype came up a few times. The chain combines TRBV9 with TRBJ2-3; 16 bases are a match to TRBD2. Germline V gene sequence: CDR1 SGDLS, CDR2 YYNGEE. The CDR3 length is 18 residues. V was pared by 4 bases and J by 0 bases, with 5 bases of the junction left unmatched. The CDR3 is CASSTPGLAGGSTDTQYF. DNA of the CDR3: TGTGCCAGCAGCACACCGGGACTAGCGGGGGGGAGCACAGATACGCAGTATTTT. Variable domain in full (rest from reference TRBV9 and TRBJ2-3): DSGVTQTPKHLITATGQRVTLRCSPRSGDLSVYWYQQSLDQGLQFLIQYYNGEERAKGNILERFSAQQFPDLHSELNLSSLELGDSALYFCASSTPGLAGGSTDTQYFGPGTRLTVL.

The chain is built from TRBV12-3 or TRBV12-4 and TRBJ2-3; the D gene could be TRBD1 or TRBD2 (7 bases each). Trimming took 1 base from V and 2 from J, leaving 13 bases between them. The CDR3 extends over 16 amino acids. The CDR3 DNA is TGTGCCAGCAGTTTAGGGGGGGGACAGTACACAGATACGCAGTATTTT. It encodes CASSLGGGQYTDTQYF.